There are a few counts of the clone carrying this TCR beta chain. Its antigen remains unidentified. This entry belongs to a study of beta chain features in type 1 diabetes. Germline V CDR1 and CDR2: KGHSH, LQKENI. The CDR3 is 15 residues long. Trimming at V came to 3 bases and at J to 3 bases, leaving 4 bases not matched to a gene. Purities over 95% were achieved in all sorted populations. What was sequenced were expressed TCRB transcripts, since all of the isolated RNA had been reverse transcribed. Method: immunoSEQ multiplex PCR; TCRdb's copy keeps in-frame clones and lacks some. The sample lists over 500,000 clones, roughly 16% seen once, with more than 0.08% in the top ten. Study results and caveats: Relative to healthy donors, patients appeared to have naive, central memory and Treg TCRB repertoires that were more similar.

The specimen sequenced was naive CD4+ T cells from blood. The chain uses TRBV18 and TRBJ1-5, with 8 bases matching TRBD1. The sequence came from a man aged 18 to 30 in good health. Written as DNA, the CDR3 is TGTGCCAGCTCACCTGGACAGGGACTCAATCAGCCCCAGCATTTT. It translates to CASSPGQGLNQPQHF.